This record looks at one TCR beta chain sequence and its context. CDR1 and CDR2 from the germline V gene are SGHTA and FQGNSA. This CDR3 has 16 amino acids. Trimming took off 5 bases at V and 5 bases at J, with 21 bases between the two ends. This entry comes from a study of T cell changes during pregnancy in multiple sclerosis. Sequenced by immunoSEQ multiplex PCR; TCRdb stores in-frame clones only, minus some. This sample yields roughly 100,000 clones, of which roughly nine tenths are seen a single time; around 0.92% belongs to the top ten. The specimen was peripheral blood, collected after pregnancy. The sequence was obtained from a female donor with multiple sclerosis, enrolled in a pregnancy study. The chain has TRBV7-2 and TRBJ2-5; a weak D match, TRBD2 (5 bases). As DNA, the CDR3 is TGTGCCAGCAGCCAGAAACGGACTTCCTTAGGGGAGACCCAGTACTTC. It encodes CASSQKRTSLGETQYF.